Listed below are T cell receptor beta chains from one sample, sequenced in a study of Graves' ophthalmopathy and Graves' hyperthyroidism. TCRdb called the multiplex PCR reads again in MiXCR, with one record for every CDR3 protein. The sample records 300,000 to 500,000 distinct CDR3 sequences, less than 20% being singletons. Sequencing was carried out using peripheral blood. The receptors stem from a woman between 18 and 29 years old with stable Graves' hyperthyroidism. Each CDR3 is given with its conserved first and last residue. The D gene is left open where the match is weak. Clone size is stated in some rows and not others, as once, few, many or a class when expanded.

abundance,d_gene,v_gene,j_gene,CDR3aa,CDR3nt
NA,TRBD1,TRBV11-2,TRBJ2-3,CASSLGTGGADTQYF,TGTGCCAGCAGCTTAGGGACAGGGGGCGCAGATACGCAGTATTTT
NA,TRBD1,TRBV5-1,TRBJ1-6,CASTDRENSPLHF,TGCGCCAGCACAGACAGGGAGAATTCACCCCTCCACTTT
many,TRBD1,TRBV15,TRBJ1-5,CATSRDLQGVGQPQHF,TGTGCCACCAGCAGAGATTTGCAGGGGGTAGGTCAGCCCCAGCATTTT
NA,TRBD2,TRBV24-1,TRBJ2-5,CATSDLGSSGGAETQYF,TGTGCCACCAGTGATTTGGGTTCTAGCGGGGGGGCCGAGACCCAGTACTTC
many,TRBD1,TRBV9,TRBJ1-1,CASSPHRGAGTEAFF,TGTGCCAGCAGCCCTCACAGGGGGGCAGGCACTGAAGCTTTCTTT
NA,NA,TRBV12-3/TRBV12-4,TRBJ1-1,CASSLLQQNTEAFF,TGTGCCAGCAGTCTGTTGCAGCAGAACACTGAAGCTTTCTTT
few,NA,TRBV6-2/TRBV6-3,TRBJ1-1,CASSYPSWGAGRSTEAFF,TGTGCCAGCAGTTACCCCTCGTGGGGGGCAGGGCGAAGCACTGAAGCTTTCTTT
NA,NA,TRBV6-5,TRBJ1-5,CASTLARVGNQPQHF,TGTGCCAGCACTTTAGCGAGGGTCGGGAATCAGCCCCAGCATTTT
many,NA,TRBV12-3/TRBV12-4,TRBJ1-1,CASSLMEANTEAFF,TGTGCCAGCAGTTTAATGGAGGCGAACACTGAAGCTTTCTTT
NA,NA,TRBV28,TRBJ2-5,CASSSALSRETQYF,TGTGCCAGCAGTTCCGCGCTTAGTCGGGAGACCCAGTACTTC
many,NA,TRBV19,TRBJ2-7,CASRGTLSYEQYF,TGTGCCAGTAGGGGGACCCTCTCCTACGAGCAGTACTTC
many,TRBD2,TRBV29-1,TRBJ2-5,CSVGTSGVETQYF,TGCAGCGTGGGGACTAGCGGGGTTGAGACCCAGTACTTC
many,NA,TRBV19,TRBJ2-2,CASSIRGIPGELFF,TGTGCCAGTAGTATACGAGGGATACCCGGGGAGCTGTTTTTT
many,NA,TRBV14,TRBJ1-1,CASSQAESTEAFF,TGTGCCAGCAGCCAAGCAGAGTCCACTGAAGCTTTCTTT
many,TRBD1,TRBV7-2,TRBJ1-2,CASSYGTGEGYGYTF,TGTGCCAGCAGCTATGGGACAGGGGAAGGCTATGGCTACACCTTC
NA,NA,TRBV20-1,TRBJ2-3,CSARTQDYGTDTQYF,TGCAGTGCTAGAACCCAGGATTACGGCACAGATACGCAGTATTTT
once,NA,TRBV7-2,TRBJ2-5,CASSFVAVETQYF,TGTGCCAGCAGCTTCGTTGCGGTGGAGACCCAGTACTTC
many,TRBD1,TRBV27,TRBJ1-5,CATHPSDRGQPQHF,TGTGCCACACACCCTTCGGACAGGGGCCAGCCCCAGCATTTT
many,TRBD1,TRBV10-3,TRBJ2-2,CAISAAGGADTGELFF,TGTGCCATCAGTGCGGCAGGGGGCGCCGACACCGGGGAGCTGTTTTTT
many,NA,TRBV12-3/TRBV12-4,TRBJ1-1,CASRSREGSTEAFF,TGTGCCAGCCGATCTCGGGAGGGAAGCACTGAAGCTTTCTTT
many,TRBD1,TRBV6-1,TRBJ2-5,CASRNQGTGLQETQYF,TGTGCCAGCAGGAACCAGGGGACAGGACTACAAGAGACCCAGTACTTC
NA,TRBD1,TRBV12-5,TRBJ2-5,CASGLDRGKETQYF,TGTGCTAGTGGTTTGGACAGGGGGAAAGAGACCCAGTACTTC
many,NA,TRBV12-3/TRBV12-4,TRBJ2-7,CASSFSASYEQYF,TGTGCCAGCAGTTTTAGCGCAAGCTACGAGCAGTACTTC
NA,NA,TRBV6-2/TRBV6-3,TRBJ1-1,CASSFSPREAFF,TGTGCCAGCAGTTTTTCCCCGCGTGAAGCTTTCTTT
many,TRBD1,TRBV11-2,TRBJ2-5,CASSFGTGLRETQYF,TGTGCCAGCAGCTTTGGGACAGGGTTGAGAGAGACCCAGTACTTC
many,NA,TRBV5-5,TRBJ1-1,CASSLDGGEDEAFF,TGTGCCAGCAGCTTGGATGGTGGGGAGGATGAAGCTTTCTTT
NA,NA,TRBV6-5,TRBJ2-7,CASSYSQSYDQYF,TGTGCCAGCAGTTACTCACAGTCCTACGATCAGTACTTC
many,TRBD1,TRBV11-1,TRBJ2-7,CASSSQHDRGLYEQYF,TGTGCCAGCAGCTCACAACACGACAGGGGGCTCTACGAGCAGTACTTC
NA,TRBD1,TRBV6-5,TRBJ1-6,CASSFGQASSYNSPLHF,TGTGCCAGCAGTTTCGGACAGGCGAGCTCCTATAATTCACCCCTCCACTTT